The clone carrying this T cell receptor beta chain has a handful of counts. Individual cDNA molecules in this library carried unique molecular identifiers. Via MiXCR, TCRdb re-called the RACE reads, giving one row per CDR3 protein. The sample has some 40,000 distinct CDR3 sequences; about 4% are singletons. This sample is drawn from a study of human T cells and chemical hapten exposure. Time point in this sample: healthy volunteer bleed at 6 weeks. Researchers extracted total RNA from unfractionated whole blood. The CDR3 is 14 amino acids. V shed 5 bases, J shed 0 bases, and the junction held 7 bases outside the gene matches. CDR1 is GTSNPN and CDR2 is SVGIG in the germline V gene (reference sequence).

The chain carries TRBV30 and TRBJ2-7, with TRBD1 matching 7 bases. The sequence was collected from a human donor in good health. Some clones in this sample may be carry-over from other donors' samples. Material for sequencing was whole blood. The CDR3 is CAWSGGAISYEQYF. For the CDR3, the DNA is TGTGCCTGGTCAGGGGGAGCTATCTCCTACGAGCAGTACTTC.